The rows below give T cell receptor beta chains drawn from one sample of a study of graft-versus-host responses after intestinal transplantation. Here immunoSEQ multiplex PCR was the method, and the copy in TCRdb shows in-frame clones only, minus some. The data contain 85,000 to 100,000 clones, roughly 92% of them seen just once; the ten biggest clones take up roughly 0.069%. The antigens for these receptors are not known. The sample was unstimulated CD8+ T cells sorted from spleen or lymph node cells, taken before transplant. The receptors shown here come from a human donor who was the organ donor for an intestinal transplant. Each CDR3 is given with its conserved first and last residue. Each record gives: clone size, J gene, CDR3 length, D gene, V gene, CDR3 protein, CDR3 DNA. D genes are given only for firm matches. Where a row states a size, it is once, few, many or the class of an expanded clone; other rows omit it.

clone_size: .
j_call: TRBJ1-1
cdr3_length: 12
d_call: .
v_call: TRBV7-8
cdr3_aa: CASSPVLFEAFF
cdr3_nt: TGTGCCAGCAGCCCCGTATTGTTCGAAGCTTTCTTT

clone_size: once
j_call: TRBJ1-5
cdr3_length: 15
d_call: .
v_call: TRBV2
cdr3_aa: CASSELGSPNQPQHF
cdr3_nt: TGTGCCAGCAGTGAACTAGGGAGCCCCAATCAGCCCCAGCATTTT

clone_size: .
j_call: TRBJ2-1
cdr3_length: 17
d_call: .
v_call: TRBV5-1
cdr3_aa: CASSLEGVNTANNEQFF
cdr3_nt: TGCGCCAGCAGCTTGGAGGGGGTAAACACGGCAAACAATGAGCAGTTCTTC

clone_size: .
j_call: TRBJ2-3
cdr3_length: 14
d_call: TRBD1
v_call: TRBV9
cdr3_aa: CASGGQGSADTQYF
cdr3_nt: TGTGCCAGCGGCGGACAGGGGAGTGCAGATACGCAGTATTTT

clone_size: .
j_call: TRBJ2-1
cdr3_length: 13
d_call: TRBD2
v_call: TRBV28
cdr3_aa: CASGGSSYNEQFF
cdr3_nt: TGTGCCAGCGGCGGGAGCTCCTACAATGAGCAGTTCTTC

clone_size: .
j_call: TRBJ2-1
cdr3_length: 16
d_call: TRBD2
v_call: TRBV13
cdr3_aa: CASKGSLGRELNEQFF
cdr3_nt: TGTGCCAGCAAGGGTTCGTTGGGGCGGGAGTTAAATGAGCAGTTCTTC

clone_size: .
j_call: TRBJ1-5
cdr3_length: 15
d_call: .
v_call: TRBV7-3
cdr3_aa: CASSLKPNSNQPQHF
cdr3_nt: TGTGCCAGCAGCTTAAAGCCGAATAGCAATCAGCCCCAGCATTTT

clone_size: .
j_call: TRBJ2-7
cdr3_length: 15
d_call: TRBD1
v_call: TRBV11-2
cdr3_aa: CASSWDRSYSYEQYF
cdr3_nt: TGTGCCAGCAGCTGGGACAGGTCATACTCCTACGAGCAGTACTTC

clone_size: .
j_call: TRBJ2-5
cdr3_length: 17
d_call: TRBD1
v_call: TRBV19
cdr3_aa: CASSIDADRASQETQYF
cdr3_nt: TGTGCCAGTAGTATAGACGCGGACAGGGCATCTCAAGAGACCCAGTACTTC

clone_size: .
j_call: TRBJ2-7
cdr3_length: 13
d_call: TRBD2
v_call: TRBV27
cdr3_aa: CASSLGPGLAGVF
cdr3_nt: TGTGCCAGCAGTTTAGGGCCCGGACTAGCGGGAGTGTTC

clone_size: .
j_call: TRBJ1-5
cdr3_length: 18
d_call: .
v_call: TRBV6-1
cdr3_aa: CASSDFTPAGGGDQPQHF
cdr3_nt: TGTGCCAGCAGTGATTTCACCCCCGCGGGGGGCGGGGATCAGCCCCAGCATTTT

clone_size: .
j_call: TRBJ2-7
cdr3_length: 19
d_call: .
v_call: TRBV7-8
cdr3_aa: CASSLVLKQRQDKIYEQYF
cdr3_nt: TGTGCCAGCAGCTTAGTATTAAAGCAACGACAGGACAAAATCTACGAGCAGTACTTC

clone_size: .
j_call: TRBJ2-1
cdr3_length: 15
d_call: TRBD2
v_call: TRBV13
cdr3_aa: CASSLVALAGVEQFF
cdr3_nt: TGTGCCAGCAGCTTAGTAGCACTAGCGGGAGTTGAGCAGTTCTTC

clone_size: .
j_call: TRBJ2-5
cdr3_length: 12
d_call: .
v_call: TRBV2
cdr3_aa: CARRTEEGTQYF
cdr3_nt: TGTGCCAGGAGGACTGAGGAGGGGACCCAGTACTTC

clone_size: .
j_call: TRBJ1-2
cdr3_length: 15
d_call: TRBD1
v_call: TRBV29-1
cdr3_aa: CSVDEGVTGDYGYTF
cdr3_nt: TGCAGCGTTGATGAGGGGGTGACAGGGGATTATGGCTACACCTTC

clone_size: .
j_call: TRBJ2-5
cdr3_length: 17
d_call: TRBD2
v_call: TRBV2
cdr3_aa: CASSEWTSGVVWETQYF
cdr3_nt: TGTGCCAGCAGTGAATGGACTAGCGGGGTGGTATGGGAGACCCAGTACTTC

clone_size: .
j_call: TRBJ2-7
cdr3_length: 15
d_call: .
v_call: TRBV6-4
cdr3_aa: CASSPRAGFSYEQYF
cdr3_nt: TGTGCCAGCAGTCCACGGGCGGGCTTCTCCTACGAGCAGTACTTC

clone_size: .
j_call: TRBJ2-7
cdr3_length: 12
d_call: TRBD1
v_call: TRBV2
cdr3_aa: CATGQGEYEQYF
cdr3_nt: TGTGCCACAGGACAGGGGGAATACGAGCAGTACTTC

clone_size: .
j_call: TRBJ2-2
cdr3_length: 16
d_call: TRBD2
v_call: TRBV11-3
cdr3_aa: CASASPSGVNTGELFF
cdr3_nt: TGTGCCAGCGCTTCCCCCAGCGGGGTGAACACCGGGGAGCTGTTTTTT

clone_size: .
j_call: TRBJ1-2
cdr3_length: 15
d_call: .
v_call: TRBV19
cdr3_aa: CASSSPGGSSQGYTF
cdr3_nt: TGTGCCAGTAGTTCCCCTGGAGGCTCCAGTCAGGGCTACACCTTC

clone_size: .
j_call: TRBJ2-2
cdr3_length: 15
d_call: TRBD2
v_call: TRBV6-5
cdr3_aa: CASSIGGAETGELFF
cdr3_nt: TGTGCCAGCAGTATCGGGGGGGCCGAGACCGGGGAGCTGTTTTTT

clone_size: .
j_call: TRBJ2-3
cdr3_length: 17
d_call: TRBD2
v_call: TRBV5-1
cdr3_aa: CASGLWASGGLTDTQYF
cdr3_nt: TGCGCCAGCGGCTTGTGGGCTAGCGGGGGTCTAACAGATACGCAGTATTTT

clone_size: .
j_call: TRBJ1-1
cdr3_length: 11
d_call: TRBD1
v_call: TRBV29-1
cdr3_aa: CSVEEGQGAFF
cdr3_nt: TGCAGCGTTGAAGAGGGACAGGGGGCTTTCTTT

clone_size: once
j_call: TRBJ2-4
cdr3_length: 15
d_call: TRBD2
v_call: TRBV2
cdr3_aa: CASSAGTSGRHIQYF
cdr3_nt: TGTGCCAGCAGCGCGGGGACTAGCGGGAGGCACATTCAGTACTTC

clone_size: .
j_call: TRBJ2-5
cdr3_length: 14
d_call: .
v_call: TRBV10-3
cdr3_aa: CAISTVQGGETQYF
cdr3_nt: TGTGCCATCAGTACGGTACAGGGTGGCGAGACCCAGTACTTC

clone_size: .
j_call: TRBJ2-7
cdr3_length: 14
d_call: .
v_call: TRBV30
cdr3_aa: CAWSATGNSYEQYF
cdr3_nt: TGTGCCTGGAGTGCTACAGGGAACTCCTACGAGCAGTACTTC

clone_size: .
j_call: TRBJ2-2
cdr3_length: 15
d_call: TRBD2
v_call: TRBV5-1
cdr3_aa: CASSLAGTSSGELFF
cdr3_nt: TGCGCCAGCAGCTTGGCCGGGACTAGTTCTGGGGAGCTGTTTTTT

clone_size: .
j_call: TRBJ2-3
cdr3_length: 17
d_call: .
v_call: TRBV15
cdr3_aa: CATSRDWLGPHTDTQYF
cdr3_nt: TGTGCCACCAGCAGAGATTGGCTAGGCCCCCACACAGATACGCAGTATTTT

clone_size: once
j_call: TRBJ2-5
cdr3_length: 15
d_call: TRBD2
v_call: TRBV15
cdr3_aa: CATSRTSGGAETQYF
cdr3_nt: TGTGCCACCAGCAGGACTAGCGGGGGGGCAGAGACCCAGTACTTC

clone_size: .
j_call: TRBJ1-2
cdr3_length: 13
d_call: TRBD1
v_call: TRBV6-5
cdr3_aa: CASSSGGIYGYTF
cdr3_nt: TGTGCCAGCAGCTCAGGGGGAATCTATGGCTACACCTTC

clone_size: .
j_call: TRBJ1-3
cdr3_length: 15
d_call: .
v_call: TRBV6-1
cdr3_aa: CASREHSKVGNTIYF
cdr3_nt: TGTGCCAGCAGAGAACATAGTAAAGTAGGAAACACCATATATTTT

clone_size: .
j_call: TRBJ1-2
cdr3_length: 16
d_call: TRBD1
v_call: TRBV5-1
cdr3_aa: CASSYEDRGFNYGYTF
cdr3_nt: TGCGCCAGCAGCTACGAAGACAGGGGTTTCAACTATGGCTACACCTTC

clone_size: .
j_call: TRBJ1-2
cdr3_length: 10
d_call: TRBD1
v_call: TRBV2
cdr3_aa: CADREYGYTF
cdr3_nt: TGTGCCGACAGGGAGTATGGCTACACCTTC

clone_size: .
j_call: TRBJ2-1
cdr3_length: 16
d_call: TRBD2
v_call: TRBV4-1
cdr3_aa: CASSQHSGPVYNEQFF
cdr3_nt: TGCGCCAGCAGCCAACATAGCGGGCCAGTCTACAATGAGCAGTTCTTC

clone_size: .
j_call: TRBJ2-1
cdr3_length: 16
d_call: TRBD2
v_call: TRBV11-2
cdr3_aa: CASSRLAGGFNNEQFF
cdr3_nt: TGTGCCAGCAGCCGGCTAGCGGGAGGTTTTAACAATGAGCAGTTCTTC